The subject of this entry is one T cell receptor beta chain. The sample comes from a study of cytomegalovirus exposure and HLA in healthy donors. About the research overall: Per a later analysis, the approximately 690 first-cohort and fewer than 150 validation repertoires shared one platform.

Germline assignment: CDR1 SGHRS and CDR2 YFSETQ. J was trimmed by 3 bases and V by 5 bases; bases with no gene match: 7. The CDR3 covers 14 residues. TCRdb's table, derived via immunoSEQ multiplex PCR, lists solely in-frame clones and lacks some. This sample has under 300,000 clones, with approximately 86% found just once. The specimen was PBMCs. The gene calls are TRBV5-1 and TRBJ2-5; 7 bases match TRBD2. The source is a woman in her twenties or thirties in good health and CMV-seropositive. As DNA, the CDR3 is TGCGCCAGCAGTGGGGAGGGGAGAAAAGAGACCCAGTACTTC. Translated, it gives CASSGEGRKETQYF.